The clone carrying this TCR beta chain was found many times. The antigen is undetermined. Within the sample, other DNA sequences also encode this same CDR3. The sample belongs to a study of T cell responses to AZD1222 COVID-19 vaccine. The protocol was immunoSEQ multiplex PCR, while the TCRdb copy is restricted to in-frame clones and leaves out a portion. The table records around 66,000 clones, around 74% of them present only once. Germline assignment: CDR1 SEHNR and CDR2 FQNEAQ (reference sequence). The CDR3 consists of 12 residues. V was clipped by 6 bases and J by 4 bases, with 10 bases between them. The study, taken as a whole, reports: A mostly white British donor set with more females was recruited, and clonal diversity was possibly underestimated. In the spike-specific TCR repertoire, nearly half reportedly target unmutated variant regions. Two AZD1222 administrations were followed by greater Spike-specific TCR breadth and depth.

This TCR derives from an adult in good health. The chain couples TRBV7-9 to TRBJ2-7; D might be TRBD1 (5 bases). Sequencing used peripheral blood, obtained on day 0 of MenACWY control vaccination. CDR3 in amino acids: CASSSQGYEQYF. The CDR3 DNA is TGTGCCAGCAGTTCCCAGGGTTACGAGCAGTACTTC.